The clone carrying this T cell receptor beta chain was detected a few times. Its target is unknown. A second PCR, run for 7 to 11 cycles, used a sample-barcoded 5' primer plus a J-beta primer mix. In TCRdb, the 5' RACE reads were re-called with MiXCR into one record per CDR3 protein. In the table there are more than 500,000 distinct CDR3 sequences, approximately 30% of which are singletons. These data belong to a study of blood T cells in healthy people across ages. The CDR3 is 13 amino acids. V was clipped by 6 bases and J by 3 bases; unmatched bases: 7. CDR1 is DFQATT and CDR2 is SNEGSKA in the germline V gene (reference sequence). Study-wide points: Across samples, TCR beta diversity tracked strongly with naive T cell percentage. Aged donors had fewer naive CD4+ cells and lower diversity than long-lived donors.

This sequence originates from a woman in her 70s in good health. The chain combines TRBV20-1 with TRBJ2-7; TRBD1 matches at 8 bases. The material sequenced was blood. CDR3: CSARQDRGYEQYF. The CDR3 DNA sequence: TGCAGTGCGAGACAAGACAGGGGCTACGAGCAGTACTTC.